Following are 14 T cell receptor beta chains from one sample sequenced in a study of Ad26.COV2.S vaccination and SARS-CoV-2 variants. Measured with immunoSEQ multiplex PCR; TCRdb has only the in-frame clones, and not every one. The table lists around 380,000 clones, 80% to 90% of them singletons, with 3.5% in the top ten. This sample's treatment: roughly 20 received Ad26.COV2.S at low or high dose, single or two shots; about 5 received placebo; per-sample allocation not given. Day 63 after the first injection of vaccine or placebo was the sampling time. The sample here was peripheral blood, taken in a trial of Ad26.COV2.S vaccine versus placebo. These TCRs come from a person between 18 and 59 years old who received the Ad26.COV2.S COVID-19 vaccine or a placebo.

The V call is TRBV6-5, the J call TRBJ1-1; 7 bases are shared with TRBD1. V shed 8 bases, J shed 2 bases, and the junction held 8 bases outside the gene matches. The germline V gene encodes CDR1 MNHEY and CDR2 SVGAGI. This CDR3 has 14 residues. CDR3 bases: TGTGCCAGCCGCTCCGGGACAGAAAACACTGAAGCTTTCTTT. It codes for CASRSGTENTEAFF.

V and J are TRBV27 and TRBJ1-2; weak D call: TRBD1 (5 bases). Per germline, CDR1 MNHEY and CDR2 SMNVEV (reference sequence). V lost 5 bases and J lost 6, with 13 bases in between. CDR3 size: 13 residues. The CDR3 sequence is CASSNHGGDGYTF. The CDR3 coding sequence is TGTGCCAGCAGTAACCACGGGGGGGATGGCTACACCTTC.

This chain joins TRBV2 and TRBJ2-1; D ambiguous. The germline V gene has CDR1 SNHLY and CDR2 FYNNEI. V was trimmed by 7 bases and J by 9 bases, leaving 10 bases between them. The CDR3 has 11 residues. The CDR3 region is CASTVSVEQFF. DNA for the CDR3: TGTGCCAGCACGGTCAGTGTTGAGCAGTTCTTC.

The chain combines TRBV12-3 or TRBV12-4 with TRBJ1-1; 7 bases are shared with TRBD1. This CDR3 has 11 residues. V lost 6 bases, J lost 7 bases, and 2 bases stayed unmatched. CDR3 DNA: TGTGCCAGCAGCAGGGACAGTGAAGCTTTCTTT. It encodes CASSRDSEAFF.

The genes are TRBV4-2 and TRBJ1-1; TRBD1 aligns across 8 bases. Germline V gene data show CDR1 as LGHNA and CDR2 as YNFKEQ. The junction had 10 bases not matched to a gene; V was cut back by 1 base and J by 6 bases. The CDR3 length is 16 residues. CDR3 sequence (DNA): TGTGCCAGCAGCCAAGTTAGGACAGGGAAGACCTCTGAAGCTTTCTTT. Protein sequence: CASSQVRTGKTSEAFF.

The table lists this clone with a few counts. As DNA, the CDR3 is TGTGCCACCAGCAGATCCGGACAGGGGAGCGGCTACACCTTC. It specifies CATSRSGQGSGYTF. The chain uses TRBV15 and TRBJ1-2; TRBD1 aligns across 9 bases. The V gene end was trimmed by 2 bases and the J gene end by 8 bases; junction bases not matched to a gene: 6. CDR1 and CDR2 (germline): LNHNV, YYDKDF (reference sequence). This CDR3 comprises 14 residues.

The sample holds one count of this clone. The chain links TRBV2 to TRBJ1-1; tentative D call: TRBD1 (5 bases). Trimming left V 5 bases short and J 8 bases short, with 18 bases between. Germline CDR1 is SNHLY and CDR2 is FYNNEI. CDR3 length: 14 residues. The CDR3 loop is CASSQELTPGEAFF. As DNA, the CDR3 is TGTGCCAGCAGTCAAGAGCTCACGCCAGGGGAAGCTTTCTTT.

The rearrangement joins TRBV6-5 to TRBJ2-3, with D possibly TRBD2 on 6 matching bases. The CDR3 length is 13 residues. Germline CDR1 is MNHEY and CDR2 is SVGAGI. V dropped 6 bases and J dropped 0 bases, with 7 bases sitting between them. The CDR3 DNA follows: TGTGCCAGCAGGCGGGACAGCACAGATACGCAGTATTTT. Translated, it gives CASRRDSTDTQYF.

Here the CDR3 DNA reads TGCGCCAGCACACCGGGACAGGGGGCGGCGAACACTGAAGCTTTCTTT. Its translation: CASTPGQGAANTEAFF. The chain joins TRBV10-1 to TRBJ1-1; TRBD1 agrees at 12 bases. Germline V lookup: CDR1 WNHNN, CDR2 SYGVQD (reference sequence). V lost 7 bases and J lost 1; bases outside the gene matches: 7. This CDR3 contains 16 residues.

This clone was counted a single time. The CDR3 is CASSISGLASVGELFF. The CDR3, as DNA: TGTGCCAGTAGTATTTCGGGCCTAGCGTCGGTCGGGGAGCTGTTTTTT. The rearrangement joins TRBV19 to TRBJ2-2, with D maybe TRBD2 (6 bases). Trimming left V 3 bases short and J 7 bases short, with 18 bases between. Germline V gives CDR1 LNHDA, CDR2 SQIVND (reference sequence). The CDR3 contains 16 residues. Full variable domain (outside the CDR3, taken from reference TRBV19 and TRBJ2-2): DGGITQSPKYLFRKEGQNVTLSCEQNLNHDAMYWYRQDPGQGLRLIYYSQIVNDFQKGDIAEGYSVSREKKESFPLTVTSAQKNPTAFYLCASSISGLASVGELFFGEGSRLTVL.

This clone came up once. The CDR3 protein is CATSRDRRGEQFF. The CDR3 DNA is TGTGCCACCAGCAGAGATCGGCGTGGTGAGCAGTTCTTC. The chain recombines TRBV15 with TRBJ2-1; D not resolved. Per germline, CDR1 LNHNV and CDR2 YYDKDF (reference sequence). The germline V and J ends were trimmed by 0 bases and 9 bases, with 9 bases remaining between them. This CDR3 is built from 13 residues.

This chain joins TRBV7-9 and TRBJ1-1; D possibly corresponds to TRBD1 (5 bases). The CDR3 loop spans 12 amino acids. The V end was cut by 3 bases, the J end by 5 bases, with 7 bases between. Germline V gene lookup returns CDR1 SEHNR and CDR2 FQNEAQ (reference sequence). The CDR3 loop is CASSLKGTEAFF. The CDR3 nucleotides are TGTGCCAGCAGCTTGAAGGGGACTGAAGCTTTCTTT.

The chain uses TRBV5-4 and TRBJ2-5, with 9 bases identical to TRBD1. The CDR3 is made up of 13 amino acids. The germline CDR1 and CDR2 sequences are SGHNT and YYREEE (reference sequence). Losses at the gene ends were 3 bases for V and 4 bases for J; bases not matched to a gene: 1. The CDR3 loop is CASSWTGVETQYF. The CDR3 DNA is TGTGCCAGCAGCTGGACAGGGGTAGAGACCCAGTACTTC.

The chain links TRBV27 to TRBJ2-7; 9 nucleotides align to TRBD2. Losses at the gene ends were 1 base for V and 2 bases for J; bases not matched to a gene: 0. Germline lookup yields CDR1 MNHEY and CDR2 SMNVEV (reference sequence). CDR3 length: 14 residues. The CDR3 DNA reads TGTGCCAGCAGTTTATTAGCGGGAGCCTACGAGCAGTACTTC. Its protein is CASSLLAGAYEQYF.